The 27 T cell receptor beta chains below come from one sample, sequenced in a study of human T cells and chemical hapten exposure. The time point is: patch test 3, about 24 weeks after DPC sensitization. Regarding treatment: therapeutic diphenylcyclopropenone sensitization with weekly scalp DPC. Using its own MiXCR run on the RACE reads, TCRdb lists one record per CDR3 protein. The data show about 190,000 distinct CDR3 sequences, about 25% seen once. The source material was whole blood, sampled in connection with sensitization to the hapten diphenylcyclopropenone (DPC). The origin of the receptors is a woman aged 40 to 55 with alopecia areata. Some clones in this sample may be carry-over from other donors' samples.

This clonotype occurred a few times. V gene TRBV7-9 combines with J gene TRBJ1-3; D possibly corresponds to TRBD1 (6 bases). This CDR3 comprises 15 residues. V gave up 0 bases and J gave up 7 bases, with 13 bases separating them. Germline-derived CDR1 and CDR2 are SEHNR and FQNEAQ (reference sequence). The CDR3 region has the DNA TGTGCCAGCAGCTTAGCTGGGACACCGTTGAACACCATATATTTT. Protein product: CASSLAGTPLNTIYF.

This clonotype was recorded a few times. The chain carries TRBV28 and TRBJ1-5, with 9 bases identical to TRBD1. The J segment lost 4 bases and the V segment lost 3 bases, leaving 4 bases of the junction unmatched. The length of the CDR3 is 15 residues. Germline CDR1 is MDHEN and CDR2 is SYDVKM. In DNA, the CDR3 is TGTGCCAGCAGTTTCCGGGACAGGGTAAATCAGCCCCAGCATTTT. Protein sequence: CASSFRDRVNQPQHF.

The chain joins TRBV14 to TRBJ2-3; 9 bases align to TRBD1. CDR1 is SGHDN and CDR2 is FVKESK in the germline V gene. This CDR3 spans 14 amino acids. The V and J ends lost 4 bases and 3 bases, in that order; junction bases with no gene match: 2. The CDR3 nucleotides are TGTGCCAGCAGCCGGGACAGGGCGACAGATACGCAGTATTTT. This sequence encodes CASSRDRATDTQYF.

This clonotype was counted many times. This chain joins TRBV10-3 and TRBJ2-1; D possibly corresponds to TRBD1 (6 bases). The germline CDR1 and CDR2 sequences are ENHRY and SYGVKD. CDR3 length equals 13 residues. V dropped 8 bases and J dropped 1 base, with 9 bases sitting between them. Here the CDR3 reads CAIRQVSYNEQFF. DNA of the CDR3: TGTGCCATCCGACAGGTATCCTACAATGAGCAGTTCTTC.

The V and J genes are TRBV24-1 and TRBJ2-5; weak D call: TRBD1 (5 bases). Looked up from germline, CDR1 is KGHDR and CDR2 is SFDVKD. The CDR3 spans 15 residues. Trimming removed 3 bases from V and 7 bases from J, with 17 bases in between. In DNA, the CDR3 is TGTGCCACCAGTGATACTGGACACACCGAGATGACCCAGTACTTC. This encodes CATSDTGHTEMTQYF.

The chain uses TRBV29-1 and TRBJ2-7, with D possibly TRBD1 on 6 matching bases. The CDR3 runs 15 residues. CDR1 SQVTM and CDR2 ANQGSEA come from the germline V gene. The V end lost 6 bases, the J end lost 0 bases, and 18 bases lay between the germline ends. The CDR3 DNA reads TGCAGCGTGACGACCAGGGGCTCGAGCTCCTACGAGCAGTACTTC. It codes for CSVTTRGSSSYEQYF.

The chain is built from TRBV20-1 and TRBJ2-7, with D hard to call. V lost 0 bases, J lost 1 base, and 4 bases lay in between. The CDR3 has 12 amino acids. Germline values: CDR1 DFQATT, CDR2 SNEGSKA (reference sequence). The CDR3 sequence is CSAREGSYEQYF. The CDR3 bases are TGCAGTGCTAGAGAAGGATCCTACGAGCAGTACTTC.

This clonotype was counted a few times. The chain has TRBV7-2 and TRBJ1-2; no reliable D call. This CDR3 spans 14 amino acids. V lost 6 bases, J lost 1 base, and 12 bases lay in between. CDR1 is SGHTA, CDR2 FQGNSA, per germline. The CDR3 coding sequence is TGTGCCAGCAGTTTTCAAGGGTATAACTATGGCTACACCTTC. Protein product: CASSFQGYNYGYTF. Full variable domain (outside the CDR3, taken from reference TRBV7-2 and TRBJ1-2): GAGVSQSPSNKVTEKGKDVELRCDPISGHTALYWYRQSLGQGLEFLIYFQGNSAPDKSGLPSDRFSAERTGGSVSTLTIQRTQQEDSAVYLCASSFQGYNYGYTFGSGTRLTVV.

Ten or more counts support this clonotype. CDR3 DNA: TGTGCCATCAGTGACATCCTAGCTTCTTCCGGGGAGCTGTTTTTT. It yields the protein CAISDILASSGELFF. The chain links TRBV10-3 to TRBJ2-2, with a possible D match to TRBD2 (5 bases). Between the trimmed V and J ends, which lost 3 bases and 6 bases, there was a span of 14 bases. The CDR3 has 15 residues. Germline V lookup: CDR1 ENHRY, CDR2 SYGVKD.

The genes are TRBV6-2 or TRBV6-3 and TRBJ2-7; D unclear. From germline, CDR1 is MNHEY and CDR2 SVGEGT. V dropped 0 bases and J dropped 5 bases, with 2 bases sitting between them. The CDR3 contains 11 residues. The CDR3 region has the DNA TGTGCCAGCAGTTACTCGGACGAGCAGTACTTC. Its protein product is CASSYSDEQYF.

This clonotype was detected a few times. The chain combines TRBV5-1 with TRBJ2-5, with TRBD1 matching 11 bases. CDR1 SGHRS and CDR2 YFSETQ come from the germline V gene. V gave up 3 bases and J gave up 2 bases; unmatched junction bases: 9. This CDR3 is 17 amino acids long. CDR3 loop: CASSSKDRGRLQETQYF. The CDR3 DNA sequence: TGCGCCAGCAGCTCTAAGGACAGGGGGCGTTTGCAAGAGACCCAGTACTTC.

This chain links TRBV2 with TRBJ1-5; no reliable D call. This CDR3 is built from 12 residues. Germline V CDR1 and CDR2: SNHLY, FYNNEI. The germline V and J ends were trimmed by 4 bases and 6 bases, with 7 bases remaining between them. CDR3: CASSAGPQPQHF. The CDR3 DNA sequence: TGTGCCAGCAGTGCTGGTCCTCAGCCCCAGCATTTT.

This clonotype was counted many times. The rearrangement uses TRBV28 and TRBJ1-1, with TRBD1 as a possible D gene (6 bases). This CDR3 comprises 15 residues. Germline lookup yields CDR1 MDHEN and CDR2 SYDVKM. Trimming took 0 bases from V and 2 from J, leaving 10 bases between them. CDR3 sequence reads: CASSLWGARNTEAFF. In DNA, the CDR3 is TGTGCCAGCAGTTTATGGGGGGCGCGAAACACTGAAGCTTTCTTT.

This chain connects TRBV4-1 to TRBJ1-2; 7 nucleotides align to TRBD1. The ends lost 4 bases at V and 6 bases at J; junction bases unmatched: 8. Germline CDR1 MGHRA, CDR2 YSYEKL. The CDR3 consists of 14 residues. The CDR3 is CASSPSGQIDGYTF. The DNA of the CDR3 is TGCGCCAGCAGCCCATCGGGACAGATCGATGGCTACACCTTC.

The rearrangement joins TRBV10-3 to TRBJ2-3, with 8 bases lining up with TRBD2. Germline-derived CDR1 and CDR2 are ENHRY and SYGVKD. Trimming at V came to 0 bases and at J to 6 bases, leaving 5 bases not matched to a gene. CDR3 size: 15 residues. CDR3 sequence: CAISESRAGEDTQYF. DNA for the CDR3: TGTGCCATCAGTGAGTCAAGAGCGGGAGAGGATACGCAGTATTTT.

Of note for this clonotype: At one boundary the junction diverges from the germline segment, which might be a read error. CDR3 in amino acids: CGVTRDRNIQYF. The DNA of the CDR3 is TGCGGCGTGACACGGGACAGAAACATTCAGTACTTC. The chain carries TRBV29-1 and TRBJ2-4; the match to TRBD1 covers 7 bases. CDR1 and CDR2 from the germline V gene are SQVTM and ANQGSEA. The CDR3 sequence is 12 residues long.

This clonotype was observed many times. The V and J genes are TRBV6-4 and TRBJ2-2; TRBD2 matches 9 bases. V shed 3 bases, J shed 1 base, and the junction held 0 bases outside the gene matches. Germline CDR1 reads MRHNA; CDR2 reads SNTAGT. The CDR3 length is 15 residues. CDR3 sequence (DNA): TGTGCCAGCAGTGAGACTAGCGGGAACACCGGGGAGCTGTTTTTT. It encodes CASSETSGNTGELFF.

The rearrangement uses TRBV6-5 and TRBJ2-7; 10 nucleotides agree with TRBD2. The CDR3 is 13 amino acids. V was clipped by 6 bases and J by 5 bases; unmatched bases: 4. Germline-derived CDR1 and CDR2 are MNHEY and SVGAGI. The CDR3 protein is CASRIAGGHEQYF. In DNA form, the CDR3 reads TGTGCCAGCAGAATAGCGGGAGGTCACGAGCAGTACTTC.

This clonotype came up a few times. The CDR3 region is CASSPGSGGYEQYF. For the CDR3, the DNA is TGTGCCAGCTCACCGGGCTCTGGGGGCTACGAGCAGTACTTC. The J gene is TRBJ2-7, the V gene TRBV18; perhaps D is TRBD1 or TRBD2 (5 bases each). Germline CDR1 is KGHSH and CDR2 is LQKENI. This CDR3 is 14 amino acids long. Trimming shortened V by 3 bases and J by 3 bases, and 12 bases separated the two germline ends.

This clonotype showed up many times. The chain combines TRBV29-1 with TRBJ2-1; TRBD2 matches at 9 bases. Trimming took 6 bases from V and 7 from J; bases not matched to a gene: 10. This CDR3 has 14 residues. Germline loops: CDR1 SQVTM, CDR2 ANQGSEA. The CDR3 DNA reads TGCAGCGTCGCGACGAGTAGCGGGAGAAATGAGCAGTTCTTC. Amino acid sequence: CSVATSSGRNEQFF.

This clonotype was found a few times. CDR3 coding DNA: TGTGCCAGCAGTTACTCGGTCGGGGCCGGGGAGCTGTTTTTT. Encoded protein: CASSYSVGAGELFF. The genes are TRBV6-5 and TRBJ2-2, with a possible D match to TRBD2 (5 bases). Germline CDR1 MNHEY, CDR2 SVGAGI. CDR3 length: 14 residues. Trimming removed 0 bases at V and 6 bases at J, with 8 bases between.

The chain couples TRBV29-1 to TRBJ1-2, with 7 bases lining up with TRBD1. Germline lookup yields CDR1 SQVTM and CDR2 ANQGSEA. This CDR3 spans 12 amino acids. Trimming removed 4 bases from V and 8 bases from J; junction bases left unmatched: 7. The CDR3, as DNA: TGCAGCGTTGGTACAGGGGAAACGGGCTACACCTTC. It encodes CSVGTGETGYTF.

This clonotype was recorded only once. The chain combines TRBV20-1 with TRBJ2-3, with 11 bases identical to TRBD2. The ends lost 3 bases at V and 1 base at J; junction bases unmatched: 15. Germline CDR1 and CDR2: DFQATT and SNEGSKA (reference sequence). The CDR3 is made up of 19 amino acids. DNA for the CDR3: TGCAGTGCTAGGGGAACGGGACTAGCGGAGGAAACCCGCACAGATACGCAGTATTTT. Its translation: CSARGTGLAEETRTDTQYF.

J is TRBJ2-7 and V is TRBV14, with D hard to call. Germline assignment: CDR1 SGHDN and CDR2 FVKESK. The CDR3 has 12 amino acids. The V and J ends lost 1 base and 7 bases respectively, with 8 bases between them. The CDR3 DNA is TGTGCCAGCAGCCAAGTGTCCCAGGAGCAGTACTTC. It encodes CASSQVSQEQYF.

The rearrangement links TRBV6-2 or TRBV6-3 to TRBJ1-6, with TRBD1 matching 10 bases. Germline V CDR1 and CDR2: MNHEY, SVGEGT. J lost 9 bases, V lost 5 bases, and 4 bases had no gene match. The CDR3 totals 14 residues. CDR3 nucleotides: TGTGCCAGCAGTAACCGGGACAGGGGTTCACCCCTCCACTTT. Translated, it gives CASSNRDRGSPLHF.

This clonotype has more than one count but fewer than ten. This chain connects TRBV28 to TRBJ2-5, with 8 bases identical to TRBD1. This CDR3 is built from 15 residues. V gave up 2 bases and J gave up 3 bases; unmatched junction bases: 5. Germline V gene lookup returns CDR1 MDHEN and CDR2 SYDVKM. Here the CDR3 reads CASSLPGQGKETQYF. CDR3 DNA: TGTGCCAGCAGTTTACCCGGACAGGGAAAAGAGACCCAGTACTTC.

This chain connects TRBV24-1 to TRBJ1-2; D is undetermined. Trimming took off 3 bases at V and 8 bases at J, with 12 bases between the two ends. Germline assignment: CDR1 KGHDR and CDR2 SFDVKD. The CDR3 is made up of 13 amino acids. The CDR3 nucleotides are TGTGCCACCAGTGATGTGCGGGGTGACGGCTACACCTTC. Translated: CATSDVRGDGYTF.